This T cell receptor beta chain was recovered during a study of tumor-infiltrating lymphocytes in primary liver carcinoma. Overall study findings and caveats: The study found only about 7-25% of top clones in all five tumor regions. Tumor-adjacent and tumor-blood pairs displayed less overlap than did pairs of tumor regions.

Concerning this clonotype itself: Its specificity is unknown. A junction boundary mismatches the germline segment, possibly from a read error.

The tissue used was unsorted bulk material of roughly 17-34 mg. RNA and DNA were co-extracted from it with the AllPrep DNA/RNA mini kit. There were over 85% viable tumor cells in every single sample of tumor. cDNA specific to TCR beta was made from about 550 ng of total RNA, with a constant-region primer employed for priming. Investigators got TCR beta libraries out of three nested multiplex PCR rounds, done with slightly modified ARM-PCR. For 10 cycles apiece, the opening two PCR rounds ran with TRBV1-TRBV30 forward primers and a C-beta reverse primer. TCRdb fed the multiplex PCR reads into MiXCR, producing one record per CDR3 protein. The sample carries fewer than 250,000 distinct CDR3 sequences, over 80% recorded once. This CDR3 region has 16 residues. In germline, CDR1 is SQVTM, CDR2 ANQGSEA.

This TCR was recovered from a man between 40 and 49 years old with primary liver carcinoma and hepatitis B virus infection. The sequencing sample was made of tumor tissue from primary liver carcinoma. The V gene is TRBV29-1, the J gene TRBJ2-7; D possibly uses TRBD1 or TRBD2 (5 bases each). CDR3 bases: TGCAGCGTCACGACATCTGGGACCGGCACTCCCTATGAGCAGTACTTC. It translates to CSVTTSGTGTPYEQYF.